The rows below give T cell receptor beta chains drawn from one sample of a study of CD8+CD57+ T cells in acquired aplastic anemia. Using its own MiXCR run on the reads, TCRdb lists one record per CDR3 protein. The sample carries 150,000 to 200,000 distinct CDR3 sequences, around 45% recorded once. Sequencing was carried out using sorted CD4+, CD8+, or CD8+CD57+ T cells (not recorded which) from PBMCs. These receptors were taken from a human donor in good health. Each CDR3 is given with its conserved first and last residue. D genes are given only for firm matches. The size entry is marked missing in some rows and otherwise reads once, few, many or a size class.

d_call	v_call	j_call	clone_size	cdr3_aa
NA	TRBV5-4	TRBJ2-1	NA	CASSSGQTQNSYNEQFF
NA	TRBV12-3/TRBV12-4	TRBJ1-3	NA	CASRPARWGGGGNTIYF
NA	TRBV10-1	TRBJ2-7	NA	CASSEPQGNSYEQYF
NA	TRBV20-1	TRBJ2-7	NA	CSAPEVDNYEQYF
TRBD2	TRBV19	TRBJ2-5	NA	CASSIGLRLASGETQYF
TRBD1	TRBV3-1	TRBJ1-1	few	CASSPWTGTMNTEAFF
NA	TRBV15	TRBJ1-1	many	CATSREAFAEAFF
TRBD1	TRBV5-1	TRBJ1-4	few	CASSLASSDRVVREKLFF
TRBD1	TRBV7-9	TRBJ1-1	few	CASKDRDGTEAFF
NA	TRBV19	TRBJ2-3	NA	CASSIPPSTDTQYF
TRBD2	TRBV11-2	TRBJ2-7	many	CASSLGHGRGSYEQYF
TRBD1	TRBV15	TRBJ2-7	NA	CATSTRTGRYEQYF
NA	TRBV7-2	TRBJ1-5	NA	CASSSTGLPQHF
NA	TRBV24-1	TRBJ2-3	NA	CATSDEYSVTDTQYF
TRBD2	TRBV28	TRBJ2-7	NA	CASSLGVASGSYEQYF
NA	TRBV2	TRBJ2-1	NA	CASSDENEQFF
TRBD1	TRBV4-1	TRBJ1-2	many	CASSPAGGRGAGYTF
NA	TRBV4-1	TRBJ1-4	many	CASRKEEKLFF
TRBD2	TRBV9	TRBJ2-3	many	CASTFRASGPDTQYF
NA	TRBV20-1	TRBJ2-3	NA	CSARVSGSTDTQYF
TRBD2	TRBV20-1	TRBJ2-3	many	CSAETGTSGADTQYF
NA	TRBV5-6	TRBJ2-7	NA	CASSLGQNYEQYF
NA	TRBV20-1	TRBJ1-1	NA	CSARDPDSEAFF
TRBD1	TRBV19	TRBJ1-5	NA	CASSSGTVGRQPQHF
NA	TRBV20-1	TRBJ2-7	NA	CSASGGGSGAYEQYF